The clone carrying this T cell receptor beta chain was found once. Germline and junction disagree at one end, which may indicate a read error. The sample belongs to a study of metastatic and nonmetastatic thyroid tumors. CDR1 SGHTA and CDR2 FQGNSA come from the germline V gene. The CDR3 spans 17 residues. MiXCR re-clonotyped the PCR reads for TCRdb. The data contain some 25,000 clones, more than 13% of them singletons. Every patient underwent thyroid surgery untreated. The clonotype originates from a female donor with papillary thyroid cancer or a benign thyroid nodule (not recorded which). Some clones in this sample may be carry-over from other donors' samples. The V and J genes are TRBV7-2 and TRBJ2-5; 11 bases are shared with TRBD2. The sample taken for sequencing was blood. The chain's CDR3 is CASSLMAADSGRETQYF. CDR3 nucleotide sequence: TGTGCCAGCAGCTTAATGGCGGCAGATAGCGGGAGGGAGACACAGTACTTC.